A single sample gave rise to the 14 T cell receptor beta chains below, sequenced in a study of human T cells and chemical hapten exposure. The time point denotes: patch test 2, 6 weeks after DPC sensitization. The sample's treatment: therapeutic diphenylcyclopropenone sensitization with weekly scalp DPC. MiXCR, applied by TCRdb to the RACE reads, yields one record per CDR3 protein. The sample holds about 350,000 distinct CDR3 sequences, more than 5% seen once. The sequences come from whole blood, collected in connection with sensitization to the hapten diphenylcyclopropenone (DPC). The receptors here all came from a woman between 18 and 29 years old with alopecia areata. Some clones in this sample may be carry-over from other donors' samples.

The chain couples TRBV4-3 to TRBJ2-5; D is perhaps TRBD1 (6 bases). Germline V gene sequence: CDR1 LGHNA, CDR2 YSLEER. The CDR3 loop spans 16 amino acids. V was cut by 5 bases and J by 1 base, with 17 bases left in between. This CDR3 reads CASSYRQDPAQETQYF. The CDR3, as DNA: TGCGCCAGCAGCTATCGACAGGATCCGGCCCAAGAGACCCAGTACTTC.

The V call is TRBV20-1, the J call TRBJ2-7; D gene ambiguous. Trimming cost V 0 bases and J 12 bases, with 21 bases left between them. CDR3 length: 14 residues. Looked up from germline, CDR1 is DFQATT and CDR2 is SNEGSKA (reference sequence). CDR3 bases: TGCAGTGCTAGAGATCTCTTGACGTCTTTGAGCCCGTACTTC. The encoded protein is CSARDLLTSLSPYF.

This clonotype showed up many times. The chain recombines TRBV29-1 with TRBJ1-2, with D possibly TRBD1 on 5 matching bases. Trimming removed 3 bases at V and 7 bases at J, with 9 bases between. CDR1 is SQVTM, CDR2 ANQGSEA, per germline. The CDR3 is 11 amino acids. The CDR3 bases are TGCAGCGTTGATTCAGGGCTTGGCTACACCTTC. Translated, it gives CSVDSGLGYTF.

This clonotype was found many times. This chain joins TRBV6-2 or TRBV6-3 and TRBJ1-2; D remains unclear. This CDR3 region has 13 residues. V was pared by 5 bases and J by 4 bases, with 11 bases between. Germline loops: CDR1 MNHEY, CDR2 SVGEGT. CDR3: CASSLGRTYGYTF. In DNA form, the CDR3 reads TGTGCCAGCAGTCTTGGACGGACCTATGGCTACACCTTC.

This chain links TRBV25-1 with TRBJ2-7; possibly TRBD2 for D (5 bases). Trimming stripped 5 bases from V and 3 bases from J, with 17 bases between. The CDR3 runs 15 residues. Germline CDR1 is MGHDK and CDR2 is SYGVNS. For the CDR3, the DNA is TGTGCCAGCAGTACTACCCGGGATTCAATCTACGAGCAGTACTTC. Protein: CASSTTRDSIYEQYF.

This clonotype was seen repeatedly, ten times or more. CDR3 residues: CASRENSVGELFF. CDR3 nucleotide sequence: TGTGCCAGCAGGGAGAATAGCGTCGGGGAGCTGTTTTTT. This sequence joins TRBV27 and TRBJ2-2; the D gene is possibly TRBD2 (5 bases). V was pared by 6 bases and J by 7 bases, with 12 bases between. Germline V gives CDR1 MNHEY, CDR2 SMNVEV (reference sequence). The CDR3 length is 13 residues.

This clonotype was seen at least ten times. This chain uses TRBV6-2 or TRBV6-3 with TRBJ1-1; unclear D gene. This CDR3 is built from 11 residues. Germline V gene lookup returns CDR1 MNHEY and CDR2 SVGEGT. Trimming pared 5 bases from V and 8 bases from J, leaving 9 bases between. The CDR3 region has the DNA TGTGCCAGCAGTCTGTACGGAGAAGCTTTCTTT. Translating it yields CASSLYGEAFF.

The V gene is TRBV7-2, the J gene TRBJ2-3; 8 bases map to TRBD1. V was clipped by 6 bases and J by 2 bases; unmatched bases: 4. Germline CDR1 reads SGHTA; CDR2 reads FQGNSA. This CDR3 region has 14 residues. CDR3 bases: TGTGCCAGCAGTGACAGGGGCCACACAGATACGCAGTATTTT. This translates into CASSDRGHTDTQYF.

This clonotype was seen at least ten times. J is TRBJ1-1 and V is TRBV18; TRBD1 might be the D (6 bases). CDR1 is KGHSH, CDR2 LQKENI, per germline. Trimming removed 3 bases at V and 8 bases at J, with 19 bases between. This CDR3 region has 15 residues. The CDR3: CASSPPARGTGEAFF. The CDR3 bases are TGTGCCAGCTCACCCCCGGCCAGGGGAACAGGGGAAGCTTTCTTT.

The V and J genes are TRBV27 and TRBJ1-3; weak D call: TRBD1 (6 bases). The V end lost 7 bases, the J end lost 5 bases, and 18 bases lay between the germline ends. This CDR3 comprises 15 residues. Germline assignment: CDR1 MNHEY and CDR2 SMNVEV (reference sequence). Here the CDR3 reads CASKLNRASRNTIYF. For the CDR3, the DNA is TGTGCCAGCAAACTCAACAGGGCATCTCGAAACACCATATATTTT.

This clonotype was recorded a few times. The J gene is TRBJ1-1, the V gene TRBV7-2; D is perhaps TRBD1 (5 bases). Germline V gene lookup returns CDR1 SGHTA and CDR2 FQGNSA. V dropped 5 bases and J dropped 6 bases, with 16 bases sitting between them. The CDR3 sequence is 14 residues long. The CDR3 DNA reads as TGTGCCAGCAGCCCAAGTCCACGGGGCGCTGAAGCTTTCTTT. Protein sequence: CASSPSPRGAEAFF.

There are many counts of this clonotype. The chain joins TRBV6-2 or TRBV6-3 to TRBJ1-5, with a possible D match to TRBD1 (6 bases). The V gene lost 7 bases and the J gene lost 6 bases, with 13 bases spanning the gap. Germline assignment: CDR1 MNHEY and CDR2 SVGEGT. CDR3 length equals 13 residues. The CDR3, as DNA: TGTGCCAGCATGGGGGGCCGGGGTCAGCCCCAGCATTTT. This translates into CASMGGRGQPQHF.

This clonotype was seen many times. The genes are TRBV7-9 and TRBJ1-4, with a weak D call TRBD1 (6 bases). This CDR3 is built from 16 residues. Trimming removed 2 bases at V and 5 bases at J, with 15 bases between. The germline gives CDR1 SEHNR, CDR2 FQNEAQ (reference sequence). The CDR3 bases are TGTGCCAGCAGCTTACGAGCGGACAGCTTCAATGAAAAACTGTTTTTT. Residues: CASSLRADSFNEKLFF.

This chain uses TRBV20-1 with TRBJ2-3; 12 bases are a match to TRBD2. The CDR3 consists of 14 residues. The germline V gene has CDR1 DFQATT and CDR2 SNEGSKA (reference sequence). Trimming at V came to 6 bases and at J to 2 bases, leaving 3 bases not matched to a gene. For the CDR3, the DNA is TGCAGTGCGACTAGCGGGGGCCCCACAGATACGCAGTATTTT. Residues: CSATSGGPTDTQYF.